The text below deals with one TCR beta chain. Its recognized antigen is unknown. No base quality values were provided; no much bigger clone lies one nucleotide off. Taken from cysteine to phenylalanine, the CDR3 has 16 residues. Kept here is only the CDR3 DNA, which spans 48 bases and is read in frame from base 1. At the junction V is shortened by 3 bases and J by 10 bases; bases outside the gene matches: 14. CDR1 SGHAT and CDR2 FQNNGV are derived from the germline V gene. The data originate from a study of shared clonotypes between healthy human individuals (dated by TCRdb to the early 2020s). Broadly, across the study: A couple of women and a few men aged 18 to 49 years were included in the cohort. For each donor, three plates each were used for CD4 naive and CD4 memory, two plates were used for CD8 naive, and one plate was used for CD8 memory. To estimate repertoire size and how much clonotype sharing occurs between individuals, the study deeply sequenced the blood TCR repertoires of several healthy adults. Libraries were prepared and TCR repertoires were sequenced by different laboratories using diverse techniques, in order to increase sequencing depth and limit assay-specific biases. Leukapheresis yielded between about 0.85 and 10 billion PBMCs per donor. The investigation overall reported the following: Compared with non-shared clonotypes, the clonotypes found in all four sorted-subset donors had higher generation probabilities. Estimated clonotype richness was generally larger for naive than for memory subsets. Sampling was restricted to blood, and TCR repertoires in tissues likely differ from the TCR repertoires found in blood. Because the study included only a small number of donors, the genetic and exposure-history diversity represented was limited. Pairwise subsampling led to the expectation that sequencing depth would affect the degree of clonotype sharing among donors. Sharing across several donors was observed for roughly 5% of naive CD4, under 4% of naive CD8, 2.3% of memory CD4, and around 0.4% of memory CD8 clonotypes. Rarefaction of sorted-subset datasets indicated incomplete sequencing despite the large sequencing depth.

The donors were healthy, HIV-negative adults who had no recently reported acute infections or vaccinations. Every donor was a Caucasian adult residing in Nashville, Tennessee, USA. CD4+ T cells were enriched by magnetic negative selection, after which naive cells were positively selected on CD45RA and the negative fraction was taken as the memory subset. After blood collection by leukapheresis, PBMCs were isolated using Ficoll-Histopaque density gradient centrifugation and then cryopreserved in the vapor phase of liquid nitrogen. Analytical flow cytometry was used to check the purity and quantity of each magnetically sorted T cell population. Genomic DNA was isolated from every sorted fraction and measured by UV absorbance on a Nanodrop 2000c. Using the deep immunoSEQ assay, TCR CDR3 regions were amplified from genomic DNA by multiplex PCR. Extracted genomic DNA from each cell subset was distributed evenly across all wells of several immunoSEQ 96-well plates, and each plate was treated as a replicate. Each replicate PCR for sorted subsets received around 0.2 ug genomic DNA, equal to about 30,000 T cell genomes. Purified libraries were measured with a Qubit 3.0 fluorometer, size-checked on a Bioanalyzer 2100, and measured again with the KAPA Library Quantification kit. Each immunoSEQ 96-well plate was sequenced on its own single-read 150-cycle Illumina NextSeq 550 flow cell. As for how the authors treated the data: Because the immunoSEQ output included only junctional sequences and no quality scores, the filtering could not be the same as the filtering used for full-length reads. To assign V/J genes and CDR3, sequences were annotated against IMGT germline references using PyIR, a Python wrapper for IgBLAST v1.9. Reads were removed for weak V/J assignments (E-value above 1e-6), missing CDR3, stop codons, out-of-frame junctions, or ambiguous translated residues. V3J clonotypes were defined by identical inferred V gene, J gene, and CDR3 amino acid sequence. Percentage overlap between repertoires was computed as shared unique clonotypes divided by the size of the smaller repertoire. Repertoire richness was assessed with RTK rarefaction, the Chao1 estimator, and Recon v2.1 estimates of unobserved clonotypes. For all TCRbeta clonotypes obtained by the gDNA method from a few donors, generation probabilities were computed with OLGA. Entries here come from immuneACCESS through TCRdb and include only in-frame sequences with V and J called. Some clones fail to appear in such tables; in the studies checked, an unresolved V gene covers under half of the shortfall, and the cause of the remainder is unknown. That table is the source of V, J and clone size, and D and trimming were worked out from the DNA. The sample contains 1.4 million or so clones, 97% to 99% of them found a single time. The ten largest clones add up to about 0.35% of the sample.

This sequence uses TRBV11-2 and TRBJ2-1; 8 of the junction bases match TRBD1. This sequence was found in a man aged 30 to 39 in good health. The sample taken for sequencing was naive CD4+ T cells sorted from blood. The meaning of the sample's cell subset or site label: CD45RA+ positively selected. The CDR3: CASSLGRQGLIGEQFF. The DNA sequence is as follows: TGTGCCAGCAGCTTGGGGAGACAGGGGTTGATTGGGGAGCAGTTCTTC.